Following are 5 T cell receptor beta chains from one sample sequenced in a study of T cells in Graves' hyperthyroidism and ophthalmopathy. Researchers amplified the TCR beta CDR3 regions from RNA transcripts. First-round RT-PCR with HTBI primers amplified the TCR CDR3 region. TCRdb re-called the multiplex PCR reads with MiXCR, one entry per CDR3 protein. The sample contains about 700,000 distinct CDR3 sequences, just under 45% of which appear only once. Sequencing used peripheral blood or thyroid tissue (not recorded which). The receptors stem from an adult man with Graves' disease, either hyperthyroidism or ophthalmopathy (not recorded which).

This chain joins TRBV13 and TRBJ2-7, with 13 bases aligning to TRBD2. Per germline, CDR1 PRHDT and CDR2 FYEKMQ (reference sequence). The CDR3 is 16 residues long. The J segment lost 2 bases and the V segment lost 2 bases, leaving 3 bases of the junction unmatched. The CDR3 bases are TGTGCCAGCAGCTTAACTAGCGGGAGGGGGGCCTACGAGCAGTACTTC. As protein: CASSLTSGRGAYEQYF.

This clonotype was seen a single time. One base away lies a much larger clone, so this may be a sequencing read error. Lacking the conserved final phenylalanine or tryptophan, this CDR3 likely reflects a read error. The V and J genes are TRBV6-1 and TRBJ1-6; unclear D gene. This CDR3 is 15 amino acids long. Germline CDR1 is MNHNS and CDR2 is SASEGT. Trimming took off 4 bases at V and 10 bases at J, with 17 bases between the two ends. Here the CDR3 reads CASSGGGTFESPLHL. The CDR3 region has the DNA TGTGCCAGCAGTGGGGGAGGCACGTTCGAATCACCCCTCCACCTT.

This clonotype was observed at least ten times. J is TRBJ2-7 and V is TRBV20-1; 7 nucleotides agree with TRBD1. Germline lookup yields CDR1 DFQATT and CDR2 SNEGSKA (reference sequence). Trimming cost V 3 bases and J 3 bases; bases outside gene matches: 2. The CDR3 consists of 12 residues. DNA of the CDR3: TGCAGTGCTAGTGCAGGGGGCTACGAGCAGTACTTC. It translates to CSASAGGYEQYF.

This clonotype came up many times. The chain is built from TRBV12-3 or TRBV12-4 and TRBJ1-2, with D possibly TRBD1 on 6 matching bases. V was pared by 6 bases and J by 5 bases, with 19 bases between. The CDR3 spans 15 residues. For the CDR3, the DNA is TGTGCCAGCAGGGGGGCGACGGGAATGGGATATGGCTACACCTTC. Translation: CASRGATGMGYGYTF.

This clonotype has ten or more counts. V and J are TRBV6-1 and TRBJ1-4; D is undetermined. The germline V and J ends were trimmed by 5 bases and 8 bases, with 15 bases remaining between them. The CDR3 is 14 residues long. CDR1 is MNHNS, CDR2 SASEGT, per germline. This CDR3 reads CASSYIMGREKLFF. The DNA of the CDR3 is TGTGCCAGCAGTTACATCATGGGAAGGGAAAAACTGTTTTTT.